These 11 T cell receptor beta chains originate from one sample sequenced in a study of cytomegalovirus exposure and HLA in healthy donors. The PCR employed 60 Vbeta primers together with 13 Jbeta primers. Clones were sequenced by immunoSEQ multiplex PCR, and TCRdb holds only the in-frame ones, with some missing. Among some 80,000 clones listed, about 79% were seen once. The sequenced material came from PBMCs. These receptors were collected from a man aged 18 to 29 in good health and CMV-seropositive.

V and J are TRBV5-1 and TRBJ2-7, with D perhaps matching TRBD2 (6 bases). V was trimmed by 5 bases and J by 6 bases, leaving 18 bases between them. The germline gives CDR1 SGHRS, CDR2 YFSETQ. This CDR3 has 14 residues. CDR3 bases: TGCGCCAGCAGTTATGGGGGGACGCGAGCCGAGCAGTACTTC. This gives the protein CASSYGGTRAEQYF. Using reference TRBV5-1 and TRBJ2-7 for the parts outside the CDR3, the full variable domain is KAGVTQTPRYLIKTRGQQVTLSCSPISGHRSVSWYQQTPGQGLQFLFEYFSETQRNKGNFPGRFSGRQFSNSRSEMNVSTLELGDSALYLCASSYGGTRAEQYFGPGTRLTVT.

This chain uses TRBV6-5 with TRBJ2-1; TRBD2 matches at 9 bases. The CDR3 has 14 amino acids. V trimming: 3 bases; J trimming: 9 bases; junction bases outside the gene matches: 6. Per the germline V gene, CDR1 is MNHEY and CDR2 is SVGAGI. The CDR3 DNA sequence: TGTGCCAGCAGTTATCTAGCGGGAAACGCTGAGCAGTTCTTC. It encodes CASSYLAGNAEQFF.

The chain links TRBV11-3 to TRBJ2-1; 7 nucleotides align to TRBD2. V shed 5 bases and J 9 bases; nucleotides not matched to a gene: 7. This CDR3 region has 13 residues. Germline CDR1 reads SGHNT; CDR2 reads YENEEA. CDR3 sequence: CASSDGLGLEQFF. CDR3 coding DNA: TGTGCCAGCAGCGACGGACTAGGTCTTGAGCAGTTCTTC.

This chain connects TRBV25-1 to TRBJ2-7; no clear D. Per germline, CDR1 MGHDK and CDR2 SYGVNS. V lost 3 bases and J lost 6, with 12 bases in between. The CDR3 runs 13 residues. CDR3 in DNA: TGTGCCAGCAGTGAGGGCATTCTGTTCGAGCAGTACTTC. It is translated as CASSEGILFEQYF.

The chain combines TRBV27 with TRBJ2-5; unclear D gene. Trimming pared 7 bases from V and 5 bases from J, leaving 14 bases between. The length of the CDR3 is 13 residues. Germline V CDR1 and CDR2: MNHEY, SMNVEV (reference sequence). CDR3 bases: TGTGCCAGCACAAAAAGACTCGGGGAGACCCAGTACTTC. Translating gives CASTKRLGETQYF.

This clone was seen at least ten times. V and J are TRBV2 and TRBJ2-1; tentative D call: TRBD2 (5 bases). The CDR3 sequence is 15 residues long. The V and J ends lost 4 bases and 0 bases respectively, with 10 bases between them. In germline, CDR1 is SNHLY, CDR2 FYNNEI. The CDR3 spells CASSVSGDSYNEQFF. In DNA, the CDR3 is TGTGCCAGCAGTGTCAGCGGAGACTCCTACAATGAGCAGTTCTTC.

This chain connects TRBV6-5 to TRBJ2-5; possibly TRBD2 for D (6 bases). The CDR3 spans 14 residues. CDR1 is MNHEY, CDR2 SVGAGI, per germline. Trimming pared 6 bases from V and 4 bases from J, leaving 15 bases between. CDR3 nucleotides: TGTGCCAGCAGAGGGGACCAGGGAGGAGAGACCCAGTACTTC. Translating it yields CASRGDQGGETQYF.

This sequence joins TRBV19 and TRBJ1-1; D gene uncertain. Looked up from germline, CDR1 is LNHDA and CDR2 is SQIVND (reference sequence). This CDR3 is built from 13 residues. Trimming removed 6 bases at V and 6 bases at J, with 14 bases between. The CDR3, as DNA: TGTGCCAGTAGGGCCGGAGGGAGGGCTGAAGCTTTCTTT. It yields the protein CASRAGGRAEAFF.

This clone was seen once. V and J are TRBV7-8 and TRBJ1-2; 7 bases agree with TRBD1. This CDR3 has 16 amino acids. The germline V gene encodes CDR1 SGHVS and CDR2 FQNEAQ. V trimming: 1 base; J trimming: 0 bases; junction bases outside the gene matches: 5. The CDR3 bases are TGTGCCAGCAGCTTAGTAGAAAGGGGGCCTAACTATGGCTACACCTTC. It specifies CASSLVERGPNYGYTF. Full variable domain (outside the CDR3, taken from reference TRBV7-8 and TRBJ1-2): GAGVSQSPRYKVAKRGQDVALRCDPISGHVSLFWYQQALGQGPEFLTYFQNEAQLDKSGLPSDRFFAERPEGSVSTLKIQRTQQEDSAVYLCASSLVERGPNYGYTFGSGTRLTVV.

The V and J genes are TRBV5-6 and TRBJ2-7; TRBD2 might be the D (5 bases). Deletions cut 4 bases from V and 2 bases from J, with 13 bases between. From germline, CDR1 is SGHDT and CDR2 YYEEEE. This CDR3 has 14 amino acids. The CDR3 coding sequence is TGTGCCAGCAGCCCGGGGTCCGTACCCTACGAGCAGTACTTC. This sequence encodes CASSPGSVPYEQYF.

V gene TRBV7-9 combines with J gene TRBJ2-2, with TRBD1 as a possible D gene (5 bases). V lost 4 bases and J lost 7, with 13 bases in between. The CDR3 spans 14 residues. CDR1 and CDR2 from the germline V gene are SEHNR and FQNEAQ (reference sequence). The CDR3 coding sequence is TGTGCCAGCAGCTATAGGGGCAGTCACGGGGAGCTGTTTTTT. Translation gives CASSYRGSHGELFF. Filled out from reference TRBV7-9 and TRBJ2-2, the complete variable domain reads DTGVSQNPRHKITKRGQNVTFRCDPISEHNRLYWYRQTLGQGPEFLTYFQNEAQLEKSRLLSDRFSAERPKGSFSTLEIQRTEQGDSAMYLCASSYRGSHGELFFGEGSRLTVL.